The clone carrying this TCR beta chain has only a few counts. Its antigen remains unidentified. These data come from a study of early T cells in non-severe SARS-CoV-2 infection. Whole-study context: The sequenced material was bulk RNA from unsorted whole blood, and its chains were unpaired. Points from the study as a whole: Private and CD4 specificities were missed by VDJdb matching, which favored anti-spike CD8 responses.

cDNA molecules, individually, were tagged with unique molecular identifiers. TCRdb redid the calling of the 5' RACE reads with MiXCR, one entry per CDR3 protein. The sample gives about 77,000 distinct CDR3 sequences, less than 15% of which show up once; about 16% is in the top ten. The V and J ends lost 3 bases and 11 bases respectively, with 10 bases between them. The CDR3 has 11 amino acids. The receptor was derived from an adult who was a healthcare worker with PCR-confirmed SARS-CoV-2 infection or an uninfected control (not recorded which). The donor label of this sample is uncertain. Sequences were derived from whole blood, sampled at baseline. This chain uses TRBV12-3 or TRBV12-4 with TRBJ1-1; a possible D gene is TRBD1 (5 bases). CDR3 amino acids: CASSLGTLAFF. CDR3 in DNA: TGTGCCAGCAGTTTGGGGACCCTGGCTTTCTTT.